Listed below are T cell receptor beta chains from one sample, sequenced in a study of cytomegalovirus exposure and HLA in healthy donors. Using immunoSEQ multiplex PCR, the repertoire was profiled, and TCRdb retains in-frame clones only, with some absent. Altogether about 160,000 clones are present, 65% to 90% being singletons, with the ten largest covering around 1.8%. Sequenced sample: PBMCs. The receptors here all came from a woman between 18 and 30 years old in good health and CMV-seronegative. Each CDR3 is given with its conserved first and last residue. Clone size is given for some rows only: seen once, a few or many times, or a class if the clone is expanded.

TRBV27	NA	TRBJ2-7	CASRRTRGDEQYF
TRBV7-3	NA	TRBJ1-6	CASSSGQAGDNSPLHF
TRBV5-5	few	TRBJ1-4	CASSPHRGNEKLFF
TRBV18	NA	TRBJ1-5	CASSGAKNQPQHF
TRBV19	NA	TRBJ2-7	CASSWGQTYEQYF
TRBV6-1	NA	TRBJ1-2	CASSEAGGPHGYTF
TRBV7-8	NA	TRBJ1-2	CASSSSEYGYTF
TRBV18	NA	TRBJ2-7	CASSPGTSGPPSYEQYF
TRBV27	NA	TRBJ1-1	CASSLGLGGEAFF
TRBV6-5	NA	TRBJ2-3	CARRDSGGGLDTQYF
TRBV5-1	NA	TRBJ2-3	CASRTWTGGDPDTQYF
TRBV10-1	NA	TRBJ2-1	CASIPPGLATYNEQFF
TRBV7-7	NA	TRBJ2-2	CASSLVPGSTGELFF
TRBV5-4	NA	TRBJ1-3	CASSPDRGKGNTIYF
TRBV7-9	NA	TRBJ1-3	CASSLSDTSGNTIYF
TRBV27	NA	TRBJ2-7	CASSQGLAGGLQYF
TRBV2	NA	TRBJ1-2	CASSAGGNYGYTF
TRBV7-9	NA	TRBJ2-2	CASSLVSLGLTGELFF
TRBV2	NA	TRBJ1-3	CASSGGTGNTIYF
TRBV7-9	NA	TRBJ1-2	CASSLMSNYGYTF
TRBV28	NA	TRBJ2-1	CASRPPSGVINEQFF
TRBV28	NA	TRBJ1-2	CASSLGTAANYGYTF
TRBV6-4	NA	TRBJ2-3	CASSDSAARDTQYF
TRBV5-6	NA	TRBJ2-4	CASSLQKVRGYAKNIQYF
TRBV30	NA	TRBJ1-1	CAWSLGQVNTEAFF
TRBV7-6	NA	TRBJ2-1	CASSLSGTGGEQFF
TRBV29-1	NA	TRBJ1-1	CSVLQGATEAFF
TRBV14	NA	TRBJ2-3	CASSQESGTVPDTQYF
TRBV7-8	NA	TRBJ1-1	CASSLTPRSQYTEAFF
TRBV27	NA	TRBJ2-4	CASSLFGLDGGLAKNIQYF
TRBV5-1	NA	TRBJ2-5	CASNKEGGVAETQYF
TRBV28	NA	TRBJ2-3	CASGNGGGTDTQYF
TRBV25-1	NA	NA	CATSGLADYEQYF
TRBV7-9	NA	TRBJ2-2	CASSLTMPGGNTGELFF
TRBV9	NA	TRBJ2-3	CASTPAGGTDTQYF
TRBV11-3	NA	TRBJ1-2	CASSLGQNYGYTF
TRBV19	NA	TRBJ1-5	CASSSPGSGNQPQHF
TRBV9	NA	TRBJ1-2	CASSVVGRGGRDDIYGYTF
TRBV6-1	NA	TRBJ1-2	CASRTGGEGYTF
TRBV7-3	few	TRBJ2-6	CASSLRGQGSGANVLTF
TRBV4-1	NA	TRBJ2-1	CASSHVPGVDSYNEQFF
TRBV5-1	NA	TRBJ2-1	CASSLGAGGPLYNEQFF
TRBV6-1	NA	TRBJ1-6	CASLTGTGFSPLHF
TRBV5-1	NA	TRBJ2-2	CASSFLQEGTGELFF
TRBV6-1	NA	TRBJ1-1	CASSRQSLNTEAFF